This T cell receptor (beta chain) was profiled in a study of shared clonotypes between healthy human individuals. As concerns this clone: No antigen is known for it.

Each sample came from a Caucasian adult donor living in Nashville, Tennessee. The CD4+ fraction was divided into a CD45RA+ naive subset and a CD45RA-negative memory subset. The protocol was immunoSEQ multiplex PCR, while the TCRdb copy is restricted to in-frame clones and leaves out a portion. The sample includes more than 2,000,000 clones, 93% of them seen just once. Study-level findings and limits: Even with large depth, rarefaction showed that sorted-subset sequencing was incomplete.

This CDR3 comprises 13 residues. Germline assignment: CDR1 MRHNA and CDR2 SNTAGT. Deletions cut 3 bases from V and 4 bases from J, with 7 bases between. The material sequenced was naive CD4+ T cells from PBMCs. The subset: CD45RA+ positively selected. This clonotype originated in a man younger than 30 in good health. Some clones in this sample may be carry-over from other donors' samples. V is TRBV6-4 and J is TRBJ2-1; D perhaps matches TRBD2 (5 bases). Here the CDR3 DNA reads TGTGCCAGCAGTGATGGACTGTACAATGAGCAGTTCTTC. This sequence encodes CASSDGLYNEQFF.